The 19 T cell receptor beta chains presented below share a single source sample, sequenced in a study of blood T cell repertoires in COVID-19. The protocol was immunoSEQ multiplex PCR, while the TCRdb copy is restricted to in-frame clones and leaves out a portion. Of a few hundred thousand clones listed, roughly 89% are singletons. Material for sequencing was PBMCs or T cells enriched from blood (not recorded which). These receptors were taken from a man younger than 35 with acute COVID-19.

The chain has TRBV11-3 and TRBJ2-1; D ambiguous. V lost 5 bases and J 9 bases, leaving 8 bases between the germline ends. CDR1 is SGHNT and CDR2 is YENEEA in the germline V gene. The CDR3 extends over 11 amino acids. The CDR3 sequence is CASSRRGEQFF. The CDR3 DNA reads TGTGCCAGCAGCCGCAGAGGTGAGCAGTTCTTC.

Written as DNA, the CDR3 is TGTGCCAGCAGCCTAGGACAGGGGCCAGATACGCAGTATTTT. Amino acids: CASSLGQGPDTQYF. The V and J genes are TRBV5-6 and TRBJ2-3; 9 nucleotides agree with TRBD1. This CDR3 contains 14 residues. V was pared by 4 bases and J by 4 bases, with 4 bases of the junction left unmatched. The germline V gene encodes CDR1 SGHDT and CDR2 YYEEEE.

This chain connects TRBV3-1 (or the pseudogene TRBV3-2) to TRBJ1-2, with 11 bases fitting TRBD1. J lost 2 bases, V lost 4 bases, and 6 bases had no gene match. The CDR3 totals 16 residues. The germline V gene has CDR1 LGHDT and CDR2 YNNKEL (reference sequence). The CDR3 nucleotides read TGTGCCAGCAGCCTGTCCGGGACAGGGGGGAACTATGGCTACACCTTC. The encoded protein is CASSLSGTGGNYGYTF.

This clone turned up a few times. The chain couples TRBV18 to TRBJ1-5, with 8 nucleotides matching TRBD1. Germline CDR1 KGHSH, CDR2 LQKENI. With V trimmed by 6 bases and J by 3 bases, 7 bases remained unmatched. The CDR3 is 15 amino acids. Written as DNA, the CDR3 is TGTGCCAGCTCCCTCCGGGACAGGATCAATCAGCCCCAGCATTTT. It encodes CASSLRDRINQPQHF.

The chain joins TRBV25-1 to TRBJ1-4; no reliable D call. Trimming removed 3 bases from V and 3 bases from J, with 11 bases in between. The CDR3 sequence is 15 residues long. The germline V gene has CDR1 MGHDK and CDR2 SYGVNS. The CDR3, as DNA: TGTGCCAGCAGTGACAGAGGATTGGCTAATGAAAAACTGTTTTTT. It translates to CASSDRGLANEKLFF.

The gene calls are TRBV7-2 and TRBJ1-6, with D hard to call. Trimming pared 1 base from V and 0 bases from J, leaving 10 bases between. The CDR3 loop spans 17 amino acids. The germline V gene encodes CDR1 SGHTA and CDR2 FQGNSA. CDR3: CASSLVQRSSYNSPLHF. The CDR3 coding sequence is TGTGCCAGCAGCTTAGTTCAAAGGAGCTCCTATAATTCACCCCTCCACTTT.

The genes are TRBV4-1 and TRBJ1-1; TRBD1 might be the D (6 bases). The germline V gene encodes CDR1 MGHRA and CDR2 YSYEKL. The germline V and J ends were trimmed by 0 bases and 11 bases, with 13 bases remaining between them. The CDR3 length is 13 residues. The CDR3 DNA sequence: TGCGCCAGCAGCCAAGATATCTGGGGACACGCTTTCTTT. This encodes CASSQDIWGHAFF.

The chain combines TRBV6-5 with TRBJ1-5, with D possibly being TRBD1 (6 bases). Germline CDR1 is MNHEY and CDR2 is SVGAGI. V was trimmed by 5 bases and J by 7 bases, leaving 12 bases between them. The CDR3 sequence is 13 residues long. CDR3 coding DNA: TGTGCCAGCAGTAGGACAGTAAGGCAGCCCCAGCATTTT. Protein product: CASSRTVRQPQHF.

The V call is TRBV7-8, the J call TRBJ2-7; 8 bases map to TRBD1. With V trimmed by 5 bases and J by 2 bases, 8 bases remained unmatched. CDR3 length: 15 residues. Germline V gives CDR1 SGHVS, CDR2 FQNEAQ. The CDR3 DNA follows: TGTGCCAGCAGCCCGAGACGGACAGGGACCTACGAGCAGTACTTC. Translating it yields CASSPRRTGTYEQYF.

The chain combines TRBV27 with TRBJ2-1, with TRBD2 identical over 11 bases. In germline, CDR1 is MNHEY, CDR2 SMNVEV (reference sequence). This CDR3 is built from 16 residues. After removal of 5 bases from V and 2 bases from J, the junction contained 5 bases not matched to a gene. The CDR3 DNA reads TGTGCCAGCAGTATCACTAGCGGGGGCACCTACAATGAGCAGTTCTTC. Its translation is CASSITSGGTYNEQFF.

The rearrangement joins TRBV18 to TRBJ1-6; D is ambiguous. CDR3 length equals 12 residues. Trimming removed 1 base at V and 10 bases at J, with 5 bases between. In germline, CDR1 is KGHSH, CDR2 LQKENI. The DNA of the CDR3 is TGTGCCAGCTCACCACTGGGCTCACCCCTCCACTTT. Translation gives CASSPLGSPLHF.

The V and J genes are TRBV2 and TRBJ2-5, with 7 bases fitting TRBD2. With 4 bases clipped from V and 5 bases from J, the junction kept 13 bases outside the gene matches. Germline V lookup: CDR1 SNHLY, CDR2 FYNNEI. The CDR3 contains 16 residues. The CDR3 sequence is CASSVRTGGSGETQYF. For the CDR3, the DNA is TGTGCCAGCAGTGTCCGGACTGGCGGGAGTGGGGAGACCCAGTACTTC.

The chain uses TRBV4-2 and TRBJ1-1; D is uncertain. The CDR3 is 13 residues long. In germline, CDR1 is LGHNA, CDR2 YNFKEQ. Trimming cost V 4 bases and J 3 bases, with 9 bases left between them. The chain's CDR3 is CASSPPGDTEAFF. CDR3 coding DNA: TGTGCCAGCAGCCCGCCCGGGGACACTGAAGCTTTCTTT.

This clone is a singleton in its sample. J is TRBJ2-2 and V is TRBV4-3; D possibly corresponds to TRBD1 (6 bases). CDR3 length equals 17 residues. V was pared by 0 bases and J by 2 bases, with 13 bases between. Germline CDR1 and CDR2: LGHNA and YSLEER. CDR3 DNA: TGCGCCAGCAGCCAAGATTGGCCCGGGACAAACACCGGGGAGCTGTTTTTT. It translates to CASSQDWPGTNTGELFF.

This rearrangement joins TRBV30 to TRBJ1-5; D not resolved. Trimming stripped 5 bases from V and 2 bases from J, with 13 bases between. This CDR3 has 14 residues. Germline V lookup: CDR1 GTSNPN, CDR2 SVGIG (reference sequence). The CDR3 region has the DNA TGTGCCTGGGATTCGGGATCTGGCAATCAGCCCCAGCATTTT. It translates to CAWDSGSGNQPQHF.

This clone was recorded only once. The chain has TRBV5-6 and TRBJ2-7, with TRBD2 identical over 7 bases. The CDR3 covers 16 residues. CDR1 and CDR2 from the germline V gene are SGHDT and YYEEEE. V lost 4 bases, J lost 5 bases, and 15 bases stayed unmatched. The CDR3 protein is CASSPLGGSLVNEQYF. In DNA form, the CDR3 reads TGTGCCAGCAGCCCTCTAGGCGGGAGTTTAGTAAACGAGCAGTACTTC.

The CDR3 DNA is TGTGCCAGCAGCACGGACAGGGTCCACGAGCAGTACTTC. Encoded protein: CASSTDRVHEQYF. The chain employs TRBV7-9 and TRBJ2-7, with 8 nucleotides matching TRBD1. CDR1 and CDR2 (germline): SEHNR, FQNEAQ (reference sequence). V dropped 5 bases and J dropped 5; count of bases not matched to a gene: 5. This CDR3 contains 13 residues.

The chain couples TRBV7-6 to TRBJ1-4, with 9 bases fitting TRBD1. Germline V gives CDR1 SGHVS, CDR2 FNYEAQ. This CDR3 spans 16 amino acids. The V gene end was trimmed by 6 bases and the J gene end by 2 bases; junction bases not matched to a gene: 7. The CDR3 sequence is CASSGTGTTTNEKLFF. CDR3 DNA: TGTGCCAGCAGTGGGACAGGGACGACCACTAATGAAAAACTGTTTTTT.

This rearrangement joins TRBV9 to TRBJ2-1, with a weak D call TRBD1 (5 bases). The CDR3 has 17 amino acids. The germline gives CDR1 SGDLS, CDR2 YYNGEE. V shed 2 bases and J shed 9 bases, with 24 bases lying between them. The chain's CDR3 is CASSVSPTVPSITEQFF. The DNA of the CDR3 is TGTGCCAGCAGCGTCTCTCCGACAGTCCCCTCCATTACTGAGCAGTTCTTC. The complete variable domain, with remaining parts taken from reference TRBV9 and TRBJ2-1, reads DSGVTQTPKHLITATGQRVTLRCSPRSGDLSVYWYQQSLDQGLQFLIQYYNGEERAKGNILERFSAQQFPDLHSELNLSSLELGDSALYFCASSVSPTVPSITEQFFGPGTRLTVL.